The rows below give T cell receptor beta chains drawn from one sample of a study of regulatory T cells in long-lasting Graves disease. In TCRdb, the multiplex PCR reads were re-called with MiXCR into one record per CDR3 protein. The profile shows about 440,000 distinct CDR3 sequences, under 15% of them singletons. These sequences were also reported in another study, on T cells in Graves' hyperthyroidism and ophthalmopathy.

The source was peripheral blood mononuclear cells (PBMCs), collected at new diagnosis, from a patient treated with antithyroid drugs. These TCRs come from a woman in her thirties with Graves disease. Each CDR3 is given with its conserved first and last residue. D genes are given only for firm matches. Size is omitted from some rows. Given values are once, few, many or a class for expanded clones.

clone_size cdr3_length j_call d_call v_call cdr3_aa cdr3_nt
many 15 TRBJ2-7 NA TRBV5-1 CASSLHDRFSYEQYF TGCGCCAGCAGCCTCCACGACCGATTCTCCTACGAGCAGTACTTC
few 15 TRBJ1-4 TRBD1 TRBV7-9 CASSRQGSTNEKLFF TGTGCCAGCAGTAGACAGGGGTCGACTAATGAAAAACTGTTTTTT
many 15 TRBJ2-1 NA TRBV6-1 CASRPLPGRVNEQFF TGTGCCAGCAGACCTCTCCCGGGAAGGGTAAATGAGCAGTTCTTC
many 15 TRBJ2-1 TRBD2 TRBV28 CASSFLAGAWNEQFF TGTGCCAGCAGTTTCCTAGCGGGAGCGTGGAATGAGCAGTTCTTC
few 16 TRBJ1-5 TRBD1 TRBV6-2/TRBV6-3 CASDGTAIRGNQPQHF TGTGCCAGCGACGGGACAGCAATACGGGGCAATCAGCCCCAGCATTTT
once 15 TRBJ1-5 TRBD1 TRBV24-1 CATSDQTGGNQPQHF TGTGCCACCAGTGACCAAACAGGGGGCAATCAGCCCCAGCATTTT
few 16 TRBJ1-3 NA TRBV6-4 CASSYDPIGSGNTIYF TGTGCCAGCAGTTACGACCCCATTGGCTCTGGAAACACCATATATTTT
many 18 TRBJ2-1 TRBD2 TRBV12-3/TRBV12-4 CASSLQGTSGRIHNEQFF TGTGCCAGCAGTTTACAAGGGACTAGCGGGAGAATCCACAATGAGCAGTTCTTC
NA 16 TRBJ2-7 NA TRBV6-2/TRBV6-3 CASSSRGTDSSYEQYF TGTGCCAGCAGTTCACGTGGGACCGATAGCTCCTACGAGCAGTACTTC
many 12 TRBJ1-1 NA TRBV3-1 CASGQGWTEAFF TGTGCCAGCGGGCAGGGGTGGACTGAAGCTTTCTTT
NA 15 TRBJ1-2 TRBD1 TRBV3-1 CASSQATGGAYGYTF TGTGCCAGCAGCCAAGCAACAGGGGGAGCCTATGGCTACACCTTC
many 13 TRBJ1-2 NA TRBV12-3/TRBV12-4 CASSLDGPYGYTF TGTGCCAGCAGTTTAGACGGACCCTATGGCTACACCTTC
few 14 TRBJ2-5 NA TRBV19 CASSSWTAQETQYF TGTGCCAGTAGTTCCTGGACTGCACAAGAGACCCAGTACTTC
NA 14 TRBJ2-5 NA TRBV2 CASLFGAPGETQYF TGTGCCAGCCTTTTCGGGGCGCCGGGAGAGACCCAGTACTTC
many 16 TRBJ2-3 TRBD2 TRBV13 CASSSPGTSGTDTQYF TGTGCCAGCAGCTCCCCCGGGACTAGCGGGACAGATACGCAGTATTTT
many 17 TRBJ2-1 TRBD2 TRBV11-2 CASSLRTAGGLHNEQFF TGTGCCAGCAGCTTGAGGACGGCGGGAGGGTTACACAATGAGCAGTTCTTC
NA 13 TRBJ2-6 NA TRBV7-9 CASSKRGANVLTF TGTGCCAGCAGCAAAAGAGGGGCCAACGTCCTGACTTTC
NA 16 TRBJ1-1 NA TRBV7-9 CASSLTGSRYVTEAFF TGTGCCAGCAGTCTTACAGGGTCTCGGTATGTTACTGAAGCTTTCTTT
NA 12 TRBJ2-3 NA TRBV9 CASSIQPGAQYF TGTGCCAGCAGCATCCAACCCGGGGCGCAGTATTTT
NA 14 TRBJ1-4 NA TRBV12-5 CASGSPEVHEKLFF TGTGCTAGTGGCAGTCCAGAGGTCCATGAAAAACTGTTTTTT
NA 14 TRBJ2-1 NA TRBV5-1 CASRPGLTSNEQFF TGCGCCAGCAGACCGGGACTTACAAGCAATGAGCAGTTCTTC
many 17 TRBJ2-1 NA TRBV5-1 CASSLLRVPSSYNEQFF TGCGCCAGCAGCTTGTTGAGAGTCCCTAGCTCCTACAATGAGCAGTTCTTC
many 14 TRBJ2-7 NA TRBV7-9 CASSGRDRHYEQYF TGTGCCAGCAGCGGGCGGGACCGACACTACGAGCAGTACTTC
once 15 TRBJ1-2 NA TRBV12-3/TRBV12-4 CASTPPRGLSYGYTF TGTGCCAGCACACCTCCCCGGGGGCTATCCTATGGCTACACCTTC
few 16 TRBJ2-1 TRBD2 TRBV27 CASSSFLRGSDNEQFF TGTGCCAGCAGTTCTTTTCTGCGCGGGAGTGACAATGAGCAGTTCTTC
many 12 TRBJ1-1 NA TRBV6-1 CASSWGVTEAFF TGTGCCAGCAGCTGGGGGGTGACTGAAGCTTTCTTT
NA 13 TRBJ1-2 NA TRBV4-1 CASSQGLRGGYTF TGCGCCAGCAGCCAAGGACTTAGAGGTGGCTACACCTTC